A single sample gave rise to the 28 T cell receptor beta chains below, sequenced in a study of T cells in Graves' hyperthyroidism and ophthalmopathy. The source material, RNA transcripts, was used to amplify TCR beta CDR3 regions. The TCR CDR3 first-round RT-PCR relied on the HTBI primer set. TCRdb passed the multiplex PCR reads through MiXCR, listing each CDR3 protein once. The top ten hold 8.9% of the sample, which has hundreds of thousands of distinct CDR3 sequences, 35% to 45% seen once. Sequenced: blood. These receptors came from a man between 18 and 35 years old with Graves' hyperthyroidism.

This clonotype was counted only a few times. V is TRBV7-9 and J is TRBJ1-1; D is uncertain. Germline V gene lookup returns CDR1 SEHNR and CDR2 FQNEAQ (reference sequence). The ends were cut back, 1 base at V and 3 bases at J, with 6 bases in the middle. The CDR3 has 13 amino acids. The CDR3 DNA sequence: TGTGCCAGCAGCTTAGTCAAAGACACTGAAGCTTTCTTT. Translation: CASSLVKDTEAFF. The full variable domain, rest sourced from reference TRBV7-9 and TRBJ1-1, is DTGVSQNPRHKITKRGQNVTFRCDPISEHNRLYWYRQTLGQGPEFLTYFQNEAQLEKSRLLSDRFSAERPKGSFSTLEIQRTEQGDSAMYLCASSLVKDTEAFFGQGTRLTVV.

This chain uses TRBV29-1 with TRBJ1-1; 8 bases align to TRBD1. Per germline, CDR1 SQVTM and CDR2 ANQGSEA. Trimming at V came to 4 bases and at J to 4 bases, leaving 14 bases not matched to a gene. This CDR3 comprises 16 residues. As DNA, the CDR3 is TGCAGCGTTGCAGACAGGGGCTTCCCCTTCTGCACTGAAGCTTTCTTT. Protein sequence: CSVADRGFPFCTEAFF.

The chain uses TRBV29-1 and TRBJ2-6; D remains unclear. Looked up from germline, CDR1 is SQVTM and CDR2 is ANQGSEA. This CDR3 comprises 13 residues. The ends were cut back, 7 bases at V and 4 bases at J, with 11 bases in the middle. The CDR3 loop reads CSARKGGANVLTF. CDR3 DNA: TGCAGCGCCCGGAAAGGAGGGGCCAACGTCCTGACTTTC.

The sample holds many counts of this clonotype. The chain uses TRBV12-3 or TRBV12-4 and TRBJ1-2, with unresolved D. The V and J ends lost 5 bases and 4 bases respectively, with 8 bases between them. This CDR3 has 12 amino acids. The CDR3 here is CASSLSAYGYTF. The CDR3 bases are TGTGCCAGCAGTCTTTCTGCCTATGGCTACACCTTC.

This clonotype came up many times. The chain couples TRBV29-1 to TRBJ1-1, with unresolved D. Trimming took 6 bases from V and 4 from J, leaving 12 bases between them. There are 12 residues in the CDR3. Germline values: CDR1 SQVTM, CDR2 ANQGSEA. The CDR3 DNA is TGCAGCGTGGGTCATGGGGTCACTGAAGCTTTCTTT. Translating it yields CSVGHGVTEAFF.

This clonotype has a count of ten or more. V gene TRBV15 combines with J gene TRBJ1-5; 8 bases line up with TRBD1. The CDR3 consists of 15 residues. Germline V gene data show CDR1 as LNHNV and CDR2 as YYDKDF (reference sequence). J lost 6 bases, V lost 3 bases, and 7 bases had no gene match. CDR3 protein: CATSSQTGVSQPQHF. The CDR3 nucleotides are TGTGCCACCAGCAGCCAGACAGGGGTAAGTCAGCCCCAGCATTTT.

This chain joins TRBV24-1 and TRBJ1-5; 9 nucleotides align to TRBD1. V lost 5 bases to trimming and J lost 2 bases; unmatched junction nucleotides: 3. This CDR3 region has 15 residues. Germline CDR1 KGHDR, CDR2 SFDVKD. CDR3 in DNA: TGTGCCACCAGTGGGACAGGGGTCCGCAATCAGCCCCAGCATTTT. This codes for CATSGTGVRNQPQHF.

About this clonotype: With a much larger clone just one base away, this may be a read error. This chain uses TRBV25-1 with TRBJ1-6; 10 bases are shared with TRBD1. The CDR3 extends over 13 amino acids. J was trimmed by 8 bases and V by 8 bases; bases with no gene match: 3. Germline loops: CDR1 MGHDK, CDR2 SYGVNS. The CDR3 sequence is CASAGQGDSPLHF. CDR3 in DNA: TGTGCCAGCGCCGGACAGGGGGATTCACCCCTCCACTTT. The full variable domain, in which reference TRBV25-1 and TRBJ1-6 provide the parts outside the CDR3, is EADIYQTPRYLVIGTGKKITLECSQTMGHDKMYWYQQDPGMELHLIHYSYGVNSTEKGDLSSESTVSRIRTEHFPLTLESARPSHTSQYLCASAGQGDSPLHFGNGTRLTVT.

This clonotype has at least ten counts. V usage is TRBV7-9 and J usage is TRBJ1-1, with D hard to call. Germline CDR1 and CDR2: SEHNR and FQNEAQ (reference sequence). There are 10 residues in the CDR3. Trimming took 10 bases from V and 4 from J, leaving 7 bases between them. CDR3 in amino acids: CATGGTEAFF. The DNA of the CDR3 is TGTGCCACCGGTGGCACTGAAGCTTTCTTT.

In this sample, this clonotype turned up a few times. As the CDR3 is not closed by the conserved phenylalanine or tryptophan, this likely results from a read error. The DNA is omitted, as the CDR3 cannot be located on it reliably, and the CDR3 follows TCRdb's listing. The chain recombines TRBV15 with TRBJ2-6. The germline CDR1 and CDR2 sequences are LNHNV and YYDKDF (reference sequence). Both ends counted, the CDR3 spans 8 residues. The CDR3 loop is CATSREFI.

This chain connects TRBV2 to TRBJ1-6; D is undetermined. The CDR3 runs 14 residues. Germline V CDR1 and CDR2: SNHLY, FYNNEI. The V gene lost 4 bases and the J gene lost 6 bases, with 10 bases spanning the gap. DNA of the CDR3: TGTGCCAGCAGTGGCGGCTATCCTAATTCACCCCTCCACTTT. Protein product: CASSGGYPNSPLHF.

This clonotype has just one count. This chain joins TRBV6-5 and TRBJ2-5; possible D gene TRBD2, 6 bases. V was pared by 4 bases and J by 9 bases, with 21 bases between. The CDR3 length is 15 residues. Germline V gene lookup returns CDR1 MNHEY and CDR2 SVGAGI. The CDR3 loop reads CASSSYATVGEAQYF. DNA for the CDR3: TGTGCCAGCAGTTCCTACGCGACAGTAGGGGAGGCCCAGTACTTC.

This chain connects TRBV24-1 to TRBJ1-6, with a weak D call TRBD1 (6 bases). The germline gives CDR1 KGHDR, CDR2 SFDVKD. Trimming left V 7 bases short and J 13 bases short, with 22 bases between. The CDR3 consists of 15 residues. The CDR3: CATSAGQLSGQPLHF. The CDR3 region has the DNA TGTGCCACCAGCGCCGGACAGCTATCGGGTCAGCCCCTCCACTTT.

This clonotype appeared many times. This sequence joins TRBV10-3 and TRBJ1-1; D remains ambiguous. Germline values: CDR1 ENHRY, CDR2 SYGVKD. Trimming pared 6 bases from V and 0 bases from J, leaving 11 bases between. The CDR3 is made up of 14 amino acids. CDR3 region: CAIRADGMNTEAFF. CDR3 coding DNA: TGTGCCATCAGGGCGGATGGAATGAACACTGAAGCTTTCTTT.

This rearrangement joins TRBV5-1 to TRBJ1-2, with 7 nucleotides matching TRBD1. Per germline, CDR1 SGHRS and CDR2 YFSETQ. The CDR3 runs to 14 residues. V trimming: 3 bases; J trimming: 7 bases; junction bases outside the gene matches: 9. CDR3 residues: CASSYFDREAGYTF. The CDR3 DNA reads TGCGCCAGCAGCTACTTCGACAGGGAGGCTGGCTACACCTTC.

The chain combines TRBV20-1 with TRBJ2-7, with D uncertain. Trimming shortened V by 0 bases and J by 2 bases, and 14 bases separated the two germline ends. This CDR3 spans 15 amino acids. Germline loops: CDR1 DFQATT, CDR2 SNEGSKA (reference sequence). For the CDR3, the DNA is TGCAGTGCTAGAGATCGGATAGGCGGCGCCTACGAGCAGTACTTC. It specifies CSARDRIGGAYEQYF.

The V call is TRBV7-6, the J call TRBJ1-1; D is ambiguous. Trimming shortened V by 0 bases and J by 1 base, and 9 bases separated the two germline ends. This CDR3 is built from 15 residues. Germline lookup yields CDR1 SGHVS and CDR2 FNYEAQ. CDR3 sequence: CASSLAYPANTEAFF. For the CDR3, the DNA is TGTGCCAGCAGCTTAGCTTATCCAGCGAACACTGAAGCTTTCTTT.

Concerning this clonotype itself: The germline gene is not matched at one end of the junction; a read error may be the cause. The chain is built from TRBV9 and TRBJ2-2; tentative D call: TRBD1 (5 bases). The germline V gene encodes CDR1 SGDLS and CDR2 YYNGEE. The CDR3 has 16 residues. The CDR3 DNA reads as TGCGCCAGCAGCCAAGGACCAGGGTGGGGCACCGGGGAGCTGTTTTTT. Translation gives CASSQGPGWGTGELFF.

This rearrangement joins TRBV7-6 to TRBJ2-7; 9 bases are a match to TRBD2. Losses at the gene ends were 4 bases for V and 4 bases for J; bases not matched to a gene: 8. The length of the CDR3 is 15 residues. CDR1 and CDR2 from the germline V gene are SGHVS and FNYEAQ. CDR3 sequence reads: CASSSTSGSLYEQYF. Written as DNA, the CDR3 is TGTGCCAGCAGCTCGACTAGCGGCAGTCTTTACGAGCAGTACTTC.

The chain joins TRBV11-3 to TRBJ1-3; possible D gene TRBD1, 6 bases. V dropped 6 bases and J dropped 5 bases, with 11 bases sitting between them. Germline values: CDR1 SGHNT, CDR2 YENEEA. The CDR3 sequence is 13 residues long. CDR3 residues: CASRRTDRNTIYF. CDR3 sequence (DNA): TGTGCCAGCAGACGGACAGACCGAAACACCATATATTTT.

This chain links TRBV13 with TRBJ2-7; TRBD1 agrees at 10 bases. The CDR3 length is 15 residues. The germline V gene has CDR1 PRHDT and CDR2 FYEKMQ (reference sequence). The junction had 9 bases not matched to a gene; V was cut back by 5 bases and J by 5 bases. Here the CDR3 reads CASSPSTGGGNEQYF. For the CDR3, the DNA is TGTGCCAGCAGCCCTTCGACAGGGGGCGGGAACGAGCAGTACTTC.

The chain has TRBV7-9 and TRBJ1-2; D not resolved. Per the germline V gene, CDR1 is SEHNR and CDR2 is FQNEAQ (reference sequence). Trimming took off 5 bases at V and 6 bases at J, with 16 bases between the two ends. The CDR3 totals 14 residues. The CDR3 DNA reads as TGTGCCAGCAGCCACCGGATTGAGGTGAATGGCTACACCTTC. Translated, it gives CASSHRIEVNGYTF.

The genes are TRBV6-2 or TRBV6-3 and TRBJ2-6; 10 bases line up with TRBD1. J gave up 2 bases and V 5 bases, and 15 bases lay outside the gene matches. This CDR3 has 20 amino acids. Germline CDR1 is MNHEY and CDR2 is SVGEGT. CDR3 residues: CASSPIQGQGFLAGANVLTF. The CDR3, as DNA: TGTGCCAGCAGTCCAATACAGGGACAGGGGTTTTTGGCTGGGGCCAACGTCCTGACTTTC.

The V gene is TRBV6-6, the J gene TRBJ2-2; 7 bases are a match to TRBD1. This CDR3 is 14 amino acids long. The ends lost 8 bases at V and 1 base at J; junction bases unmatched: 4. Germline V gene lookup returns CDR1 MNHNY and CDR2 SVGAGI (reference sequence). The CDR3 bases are TGTGCCAGCGGCCGGGACAGGAACACCGGGGAGCTGTTTTTT. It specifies CASGRDRNTGELFF.

The CDR3 loop is CASSRPSQGQHF. In DNA, the CDR3 is TGTGCCAGCTCTCGCCCCAGCCAGGGCCAGCATTTT. V usage is TRBV12-3 or TRBV12-4 and J usage is TRBJ1-5, with a possible D match to TRBD1 (5 bases). This CDR3 region has 12 residues. Trimming pared 8 bases from V and 12 bases from J, leaving 17 bases between.

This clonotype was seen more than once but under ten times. CDR3 sequence (DNA): TGCAGTGCTATGGGGGGCGGGGAGCTGTTTTTT. The encoded protein is CSAMGGGELFF. This sequence joins TRBV20-1 and TRBJ2-2, with D possibly matching TRBD2 (6 bases). V was clipped by 4 bases and J by 7 bases, with 7 bases between them. Germline values: CDR1 DFQATT, CDR2 SNEGSKA (reference sequence). The CDR3 contains 11 residues.

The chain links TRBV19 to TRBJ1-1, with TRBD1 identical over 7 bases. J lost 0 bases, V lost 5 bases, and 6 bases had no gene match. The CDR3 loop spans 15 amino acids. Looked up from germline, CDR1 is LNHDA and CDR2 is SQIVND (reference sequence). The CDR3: CASSSQGQLNTEAFF. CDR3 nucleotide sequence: TGTGCCAGTAGTTCCCAGGGACAGTTGAACACTGAAGCTTTCTTT.

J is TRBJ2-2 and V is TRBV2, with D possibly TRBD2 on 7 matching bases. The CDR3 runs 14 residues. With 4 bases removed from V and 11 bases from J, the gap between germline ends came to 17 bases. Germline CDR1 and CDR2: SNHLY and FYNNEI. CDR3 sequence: CASSGLGGRDELFF. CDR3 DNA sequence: TGTGCCAGCAGTGGGTTGGGGGGGCGGGATGAGCTGTTTTTT.